The rows below give T cell receptor beta chains drawn from one sample of a study of CD4+ T cells in melanoma. Profiling relied on immunoSEQ multiplex PCR, and the TCRdb table lists in-frame clones only, not all of them. The data contain 9,900 or so clones, about 70% of them singletons. The sample taken for sequencing was peripheral blood. Receptors originate from a human donor with melanoma. Each CDR3 is given with its conserved first and last residue. A D gene is named only where the DNA matches it firmly. Clone size is shown for a subset of rows, as once, few, many or a class of expanded clone.

J	D	V	size	DNA	CDR3
TRBJ2-5	TRBD1	TRBV7-2	NA	TGTGCCAGCAGCTTCCTAGGGGGCCTCTCCCAAGAGACCCAGTACTTC	CASSFLGGLSQETQYF
TRBJ2-7	NA	TRBV14	medium-sized	TGTGCCAGCAGCCAAGCGGGACCTTCCTACGAGCAGTACTTC	CASSQAGPSYEQYF
TRBJ2-7	NA	TRBV21-1	once	TGTGCCAGCAACGGGGTCGATGTACACGAGCAGTACTTC	CASNGVDVHEQYF
TRBJ1-5	NA	TRBV4-3	NA	TGCGCCAGCAGCCAAGGGAGGGACAATCAGCCCCAGCATTTT	CASSQGRDNQPQHF
TRBJ2-7	NA	TRBV25-1	NA	TGTGCCAGCAGTCACAGCTACTACGAGCAGTACTTC	CASSHSYYEQYF
TRBJ1-1	NA	TRBV4-1	few	TGCGCCAGCGGGGCCAGGTCCACTGAAGCTTTCTTT	CASGARSTEAFF
TRBJ2-7	NA	TRBV4-1	NA	TGCGCCAGCAGCCAGGATTTCGGCAGGGCCGCGAACGAGCAGTACTTC	CASSQDFGRAANEQYF
TRBJ2-2	NA	TRBV14	NA	TGTGCCAGCAGCCTTGATTTTGGCGGAGGGGCCGGGGAGCTGTTTTTT	CASSLDFGGGAGELFF
TRBJ1-5	TRBD1	TRBV15	once	TGTGCCACCAGCAGGACAGGGGCGGGCAATCAGCCCCAGCATTTT	CATSRTGAGNQPQHF
TRBJ2-5	NA	TRBV7-6	medium-sized	TGTGCCAGCAGCAAAGGCCGACAAGAGACCCAGTACTTC	CASSKGRQETQYF
TRBJ1-1	NA	TRBV25-1	NA	TGTGCCAGCAGTGTTCTAGGGGATTATGCTTTCTTT	CASSVLGDYAFF
TRBJ2-7	NA	TRBV10-3	NA	TGTGCCATCAGTGGTGGGCTCTCCTACGAGCAGTACTTC	CAISGGLSYEQYF
TRBJ2-1	TRBD1	TRBV10-3	NA	TGTGCCATCAGTGGGGCTTTAGGACAGGGGATAAATGAGCAGTTCTTC	CAISGALGQGINEQFF
TRBJ1-4	NA	TRBV4-3	NA	TGCGCCAGCAGCCAAGGGTCAGGGGTTCGAGAAAAACTGTTTTTT	CASSQGSGVREKLFF
TRBJ2-2	NA	TRBV4-1	NA	TGCGCCAGCAGCCAAGGGGGGGCGGGAACCGGGGAGCTGTTTTTT	CASSQGGAGTGELFF
TRBJ1-5	NA	TRBV5-4	NA	TGTGCCAGCAGCTTGAGGGTTGGACATAGCAATCAGCCCCAGCATTTT	CASSLRVGHSNQPQHF
TRBJ1-5	NA	TRBV28	few	TGTGCCAGCAGTCCGCCGCGGGGGCAGCCCCAGCATTTT	CASSPPRGQPQHF
TRBJ1-2	NA	TRBV14	large	TGTGCCAGCAGCCAAGGACAGCCAAACTATGGCTACACCTTC	CASSQGQPNYGYTF
TRBJ2-1	TRBD2	TRBV28	NA	TGTGCCAGCAGTCTCCTCGGGGCGGGGGTCTACAATGAGCAGTTCTTC	CASSLLGAGVYNEQFF
TRBJ2-1	TRBD2	TRBV7-9	medium-sized	TGTGCCAGCAGCCCACCGGGACTAGCGGGAAACAATGAGCAGTTCTTC	CASSPPGLAGNNEQFF
TRBJ2-7	NA	TRBV5-8	NA	TGTGCCAGCAGCGTGGGCCGGCGGGGCTACGAGCAGTACTTC	CASSVGRRGYEQYF
TRBJ2-6	NA	TRBV7-6	NA	TGTGCCAGCAGTCCTGAGTTCCTCTCTGGGGCCAACGTCCTGACTTTC	CASSPEFLSGANVLTF
TRBJ1-5	NA	TRBV7-9	NA	TGTGCCAGCAGCCCTTCGGGGCCGATCAATCAGCCCCAGCATTTT	CASSPSGPINQPQHF
TRBJ2-3	NA	TRBV30	NA	TGTGCCTGGAGTGTAAGGGCAAGTGGGACAGATACGCAGTATTTT	CAWSVRASGTDTQYF
TRBJ1-3	NA	TRBV7-3	NA	TGTGCCAGCAGCCCCGACAATGGAAACACCATATATTTT	CASSPDNGNTIYF
TRBJ2-2	TRBD2	TRBV11-2	NA	TGTGCCAGCAGCTCAGCGGGGGGGCGTTACGCCGGGGAGCTGTTTTTT	CASSSAGGRYAGELFF
TRBJ1-2	NA	TRBV15	NA	TGTGCCACCAGCGACAGACACTATGGCTACACCTTC	CATSDRHYGYTF
TRBJ2-7	NA	TRBV6-5	NA	TGTGCCAGCAGCATTTCGTCCTACGAGCAGTACTTC	CASSISSYEQYF
TRBJ2-7	TRBD1	TRBV9	NA	TGTGCCAGCAGCGCGTCGCCGGACAGGCCCTCCTACGAGCAGTACTTC	CASSASPDRPSYEQYF
TRBJ2-3	NA	TRBV13	NA	TGTGCCAGCAGAAATACCAGGGCATCGAGCACAGATACGCAGTATTTT	CASRNTRASSTDTQYF
TRBJ1-2	TRBD1	TRBV7-9	many	TGTGCCAGCAGCCGGGACAGCTTCTATGGCTACACCTTC	CASSRDSFYGYTF
TRBJ1-2	NA	TRBV6-1	NA	TGTGCCAGCAGTGAAGATGGCAGCTACTATGGCTACACCTTC	CASSEDGSYYGYTF
TRBJ2-7	NA	TRBV7-9	NA	TGTGCCAGCAGTTTACCCAGGGACACCTACGAGCAGTACTTC	CASSLPRDTYEQYF
TRBJ2-1	TRBD2	TRBV6-5	few	TGTGCCAGCGCGGCTAGCGGGGATTTGGGGCAGTTCTTC	CASAASGDLGQFF
TRBJ2-7	NA	TRBV7-9	medium-sized	TGTGCCACGGAGGGTCATAAATCCTACGAGCAGTACTTC	CATEGHKSYEQYF
TRBJ2-3	NA	TRBV6-6	few	TGTGCCAGCAGTTCAATGTTAAGCACAGATACGCAGTATTTT	CASSSMLSTDTQYF
TRBJ2-2	TRBD1	TRBV18	NA	TGTGCCAGCTCACCGGACAGGGGAGGTGGCGGGGAGCTGTTTTTT	CASSPDRGGGGELFF
TRBJ2-2	TRBD2	TRBV15	NA	TGTGCCACCAGCACACATCGGGGGGGCCTAGGCGGGGAGCTGTTTTTT	CATSTHRGGLGGELFF
TRBJ2-3	NA	TRBV11-3	NA	TGTGCCAGCAGAGCAAGGGGATCCGATACGCAGTATTTT	CASRARGSDTQYF
TRBJ2-1	TRBD2	TRBV27	medium-sized	TGTGCCAGCAGTTGGGCGGGGGGGCGGGGTGAGCAGTTCTTC	CASSWAGGRGEQFF
TRBJ2-7	NA	TRBV5-1	NA	TGCGCCAACAAAGTGCGGGGCGAGCAGTACTTC	CANKVRGEQYF
TRBJ1-2	NA	TRBV7-3	NA	TGTGCCAGCAGCCAACAGGGTGGCGGGGGCATTGGCTACACCTTC	CASSQQGGGGIGYTF
TRBJ2-3	TRBD2	TRBV19	NA	TGTGCCAGTAGGCCCCCCGGGGGGGACACCTCCACAGATACGCAGTATTTT	CASRPPGGDTSTDTQYF
TRBJ1-1	NA	TRBV7-9	NA	TGTGCCAGCAGCCTAGGGGGACCTGAAGCTTTCTTT	CASSLGGPEAFF
TRBJ2-1	NA	TRBV5-6	medium-sized	TGTGCCAGCAGCTTGTCCGCCCTAGCGAGGAGAGGTCAGTTCTTC	CASSLSALARRGQFF
TRBJ1-2	TRBD1	TRBV6-5	NA	TGTGCCAGCAGTTACTCGTCGGGGACAGGGAAGTATGGCTACACCTTC	CASSYSSGTGKYGYTF